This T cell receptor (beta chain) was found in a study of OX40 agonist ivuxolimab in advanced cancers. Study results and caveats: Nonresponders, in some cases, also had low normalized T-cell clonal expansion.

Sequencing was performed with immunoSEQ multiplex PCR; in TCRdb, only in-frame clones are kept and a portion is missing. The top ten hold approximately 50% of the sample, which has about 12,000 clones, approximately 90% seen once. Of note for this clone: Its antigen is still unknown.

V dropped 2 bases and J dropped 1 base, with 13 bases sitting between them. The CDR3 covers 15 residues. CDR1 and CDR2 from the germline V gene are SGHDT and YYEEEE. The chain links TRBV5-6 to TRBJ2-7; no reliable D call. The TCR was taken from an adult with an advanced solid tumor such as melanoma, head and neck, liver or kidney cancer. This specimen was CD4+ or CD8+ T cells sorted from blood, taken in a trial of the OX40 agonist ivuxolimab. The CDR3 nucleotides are TGTGCCAGCAGCTTCCCGGGCCCCGTTTCCTACGAGCAGTACTTC. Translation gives CASSFPGPVSYEQYF.